This T cell receptor beta chain derives from a study of OX40 agonist ivuxolimab in advanced cancers. The study, taken as a whole, reports: Relatively little clonal expansion, among the lowest observed, appeared in partial responders at 0.1-3.0 mg/kg.

Concerning this clone: The antigen is not known.

Assay used: immunoSEQ multiplex PCR; TCRdb lists only in-frame clones, some missing. The data hold roughly 9,300 clones, with under 80% observed a single time. Germline CDR1 reads SGHNT; CDR2 reads YENEEA. This CDR3 contains 13 residues. Trimming shortened V by 4 bases and J by 7 bases, and 13 bases separated the two germline ends. Blood got drawn at baseline, again on cycle 4 day 1, and then on cycle 7 day 1. This clonotype was obtained from an adult with an advanced solid tumor such as melanoma, head and neck, liver or kidney cancer. This chain joins TRBV11-3 and TRBJ1-1, with D possibly matching TRBD1 (6 bases). The source was CD4+ or CD8+ T cells sorted from blood, collected in a trial of the OX40 agonist ivuxolimab. CDR3 protein: CASSSVDSREAFF. The CDR3 DNA is TGTGCCAGCAGCTCAGTGGACAGTCGTGAAGCTTTCTTT.